The 26 T cell receptor beta chains listed next were all sequenced from one sample in a study of immune evolution from preneoplasia to lung adenocarcinoma. Repertoires were generated with immunoSEQ multiplex PCR, while TCRdb's copy carries only in-frame clones and drops some. This table has around 4,400 clones, roughly 87% appearing once. Sequences were obtained from FFPE invasive lung adenocarcinoma tissue. These receptors originate from a person in their fifties or sixties with lung adenocarcinoma.

The chain recombines TRBV21-1 with TRBJ1-1; the listed D gene, TRBD1, was not tested against the DNA. TRBV21-1 is reported as a pseudogene. This CDR3 has 16 residues. The CDR3 region has the DNA TGTGCCAGCAGCAATTGGGGCATACTTCTGAACACTGAAGCTTTCTTT. It yields the protein CASSNWGILLNTEAFF.

The gene calls are TRBV29-1 and TRBJ1-2; D is unclear. Deletions cut 3 bases from V and 4 bases from J, with 24 bases between. The V gene's germline CDR1 is SQVTM and CDR2 ANQGSEA. This CDR3 has 17 residues. CDR3 coding DNA: TGCAGCGTTGAGTTAGGTGCCTCGGCTCGGGTAGGCTATGGCTACACCTTC. It is translated as CSVELGASARVGYGYTF.

The chain recombines TRBV30 with TRBJ1-5, with TRBD1 matching over 7 bases. This CDR3 comprises 15 residues. CDR1 is GTSNPN and CDR2 is SVGIG in the germline V gene (reference sequence). Trimming took 3 bases from V and 0 from J; bases not matched to a gene: 5. In DNA, the CDR3 is TGTGCCTGGAGACCCCAGGGGGATAGCAATCAGCCCCAGCATTTT. Residues: CAWRPQGDSNQPQHF.

This chain uses TRBV29-1 with TRBJ2-5; the match to TRBD2 covers 9 bases. In germline, CDR1 is SQVTM, CDR2 ANQGSEA. The CDR3 contains 15 residues. Losses at the gene ends were 5 bases for V and 3 bases for J; bases not matched to a gene: 10. The chain's CDR3 is CSVNGLAGAEETQYF. The CDR3 DNA reads as TGCAGCGTTAATGGCTTAGCGGGGGCTGAAGAGACCCAGTACTTC.

Concerning this clone: The germline gene is not matched at one end of the junction; a read error may be the cause. The chain is built from TRBV25-1 and TRBJ2-5; tentatively, D is TRBD2 (6 bases). Looked up from germline, CDR1 is MGHDK and CDR2 is SYGVNS. The CDR3 is 15 residues long. CDR3 amino acids: CANSPQLTGEETQYF. The CDR3 region has the DNA TGTGCCAACAGTCCTCAACTAACGGGAGAAGAGACCCAGTACTTC.

This chain connects TRBV5-1 to TRBJ1-1; D is possibly TRBD1 (6 bases). V lost 0 bases and J 0 bases, leaving 18 bases between the germline ends. The germline V gene has CDR1 SGHRS and CDR2 YFSETQ. This CDR3 comprises 18 residues. The CDR3 here is CASSLARGGASMNTEAFF. The CDR3 DNA follows: TGCGCCAGCAGCTTGGCGAGGGGGGGTGCTTCAATGAACACTGAAGCTTTCTTT.

V is TRBV10-3 and J is TRBJ2-7; no firm D call. The CDR3 is 13 amino acids. Germline CDR1 reads ENHRY; CDR2 reads SYGVKD. The V gene lost 0 bases and the J gene lost 4 bases, with 7 bases spanning the gap. The CDR3 here is CAISESAGYEQYF. CDR3 sequence (DNA): TGTGCCATCAGTGAGTCGGCCGGATACGAGCAGTACTTC.

This clone was detected only a few times. The V call is TRBV18, the J call TRBJ1-1; 7 bases align to TRBD1. The trim removed 3 bases at V and 6 bases at J, leaving 4 bases unmatched. The CDR3 runs to 13 residues. Germline loops: CDR1 KGHSH, CDR2 LQKENI. CDR3 DNA sequence: TGTGCCAGCTCACCCAGGGGGGGGGCTGAAGCTTTCTTT. Translation gives CASSPRGGAEAFF.

The chain carries TRBV2 and TRBJ1-5; 7 nucleotides agree with TRBD1. CDR1 is SNHLY and CDR2 is FYNNEI in the germline V gene. This CDR3 has 14 residues. Trimming cost V 3 bases and J 7 bases; bases outside gene matches: 6. The CDR3 DNA sequence: TGTGCCAGCAGTGAGGTACAGGGGCAACAGCCCCAGCATTTT. Translated: CASSEVQGQQPQHF.

V usage is TRBV28 and J usage is TRBJ1-2; 9 nucleotides match TRBD1. Germline CDR1 MDHEN, CDR2 SYDVKM. The CDR3 runs to 17 residues. V shed 1 base and J 7 bases; nucleotides not matched to a gene: 13. In nucleotides, the CDR3 is TGTGCCAGCAGTTTATATCCCTCACACAGGGGGCGGACTGGCTACACCTTC. Protein: CASSLYPSHRGRTGYTF.

V usage is TRBV19 and J usage is TRBJ2-2, with D perhaps TRBD1 (5 bases). With 4 bases removed from V and 5 bases from J, the gap between germline ends came to 14 bases. Looked up from germline, CDR1 is LNHDA and CDR2 is SQIVND (reference sequence). The CDR3 runs to 15 residues. The CDR3 spells CASSSQGPSTGELFF. The CDR3 DNA is TGTGCCAGTAGTAGTCAGGGTCCGTCTACCGGGGAGCTGTTTTTT. The full variable domain, in which reference TRBV19 and TRBJ2-2 provide the parts outside the CDR3, is DGGITQSPKYLFRKEGQNVTLSCEQNLNHDAMYWYRQDPGQGLRLIYYSQIVNDFQKGDIAEGYSVSREKKESFPLTVTSAQKNPTAFYLCASSSQGPSTGELFFGEGSRLTVL.

This chain uses TRBV7-3 with TRBJ1-2; weak D call: TRBD1 (6 bases). The CDR3 sequence is 15 residues long. V was pared by 2 bases and J by 4 bases, with 14 bases between. Germline V gives CDR1 SGHTA, CDR2 FQGTGA. This CDR3 reads CASSLVSDSPYGYTF. In DNA form, the CDR3 reads TGTGCCAGCAGCTTAGTATCGGACAGCCCCTATGGCTACACCTTC.

This chain uses TRBV7-2 with TRBJ2-1, with 12 nucleotides matching TRBD2. Germline CDR1 is SGHTA and CDR2 is FQGNSA. The trim removed 5 bases at V and 7 bases at J, leaving 9 bases unmatched. This CDR3 contains 16 residues. In nucleotides, the CDR3 is TGTGCCAGCAGCAGAGGGCTAGCGGGAGGGGGGAATGAGCAGTTCTTC. This codes for CASSRGLAGGGNEQFF.

This sequence joins TRBV15 and TRBJ2-3; unclear D gene. Trimming shortened V by 0 bases and J by 0 bases, and 7 bases separated the two germline ends. This CDR3 comprises 15 residues. Germline-derived CDR1 and CDR2 are LNHNV and YYDKDF (reference sequence). CDR3 coding DNA: TGTGCCACCAGCAGAGATCTGGGTAGCACAGATACGCAGTATTTT. Residues: CATSRDLGSTDTQYF. The full variable domain, in which reference TRBV15 and TRBJ2-3 provide the parts outside the CDR3, is DAMVIQNPRYQVTQFGKPVTLSCSQTLNHNVMYWYQQKSSQAPKLLFHYYDKDFNNEADTPDNFQSRRPNTSFCFLDIRSPGLGDTAMYLCATSRDLGSTDTQYFGPGTRLTVL.

The chain links TRBV4-2 to TRBJ2-7, with TRBD1 as a possible D gene (6 bases). Deletions cut 2 bases from V and 2 bases from J, with 10 bases between. The germline gives CDR1 LGHNA, CDR2 YNFKEQ. CDR3 size: 14 residues. The CDR3 sequence: CASSQRQEPYEQYF. The CDR3 nucleotides read TGTGCCAGCAGCCAAAGACAGGAGCCCTACGAGCAGTACTTC.

The V and J genes are TRBV30 and TRBJ1-5, with a weak D call TRBD1 (5 bases). Germline CDR1 GTSNPN, CDR2 SVGIG (reference sequence). The V gene lost 5 bases and the J gene lost 6 bases, with 11 bases spanning the gap. The length of the CDR3 is 12 residues. CDR3 amino acids: CAWSYRGQPQHF. The CDR3 DNA reads as TGTGCCTGGTCCTATAGGGGTCAGCCCCAGCATTTT.

This clone appeared a few times. This chain links TRBV13 with TRBJ1-4; TRBD1 matches at 9 bases. The CDR3 spans 14 residues. CDR1 and CDR2 from the germline V gene are PRHDT and FYEKMQ (reference sequence). Losses at the gene ends were 5 bases for V and 6 bases for J; bases not matched to a gene: 4. CDR3 sequence (DNA): TGTGCCAGCAGCACCCGACAGGGGGATGAAAAACTGTTTTTT. Residues: CASSTRQGDEKLFF.

This clone was recorded a few times. CDR3 residues: CASTKAGQGARETQYF. The DNA for the CDR3 is TGTGCCAGCACTAAAGCGGGGCAGGGGGCGAGGGAGACCCAGTACTTC. The V call is TRBV7-9, the J call TRBJ2-5; tentatively, D is TRBD1 (8 bases). Between the trimmed V and J ends, which lost 7 bases and 5 bases, there was a span of 23 bases. The CDR3 is made up of 16 amino acids. From germline, CDR1 is SEHNR and CDR2 FQNEAQ (reference sequence).

The chain couples TRBV18 to TRBJ2-1; 10 bases align to TRBD1. Germline CDR1 reads KGHSH; CDR2 reads LQKENI. The CDR3 loop spans 15 amino acids. The trim removed 5 bases at V and 7 bases at J, leaving 8 bases unmatched. The CDR3 sequence is CASSAGTGERNEQFF. The CDR3 coding sequence is TGTGCCAGCTCAGCCGGGACAGGGGAGAGAAATGAGCAGTTCTTC.

The chain couples TRBV5-4 to TRBJ1-2; D is ambiguous. Per the germline V gene, CDR1 is SGHNT and CDR2 is YYREEE (reference sequence). CDR3 length: 14 residues. Trimming cost V 0 bases and J 0 bases, with 6 bases left between them. CDR3 sequence: CASSLDRANYGYTF. For the CDR3, the DNA is TGTGCCAGCAGCTTGGACAGAGCTAACTATGGCTACACCTTC. Together with reference TRBV5-4 and TRBJ1-2, the CDR3 gives the full variable domain: ETGVTQSPTHLIKTRGQQVTLRCSSQSGHNTVSWYQQALGQGPQFIFQYYREEENGRGNFPPRFSGLQFPNYSSELNVNALELDDSALYLCASSLDRANYGYTFGSGTRLTVV.

V and J are TRBV5-6 and TRBJ2-7; D perhaps matches TRBD2 (5 bases). This CDR3 spans 13 amino acids. Per germline, CDR1 SGHDT and CDR2 YYEEEE. The ends were cut back, 5 bases at V and 4 bases at J, with 13 bases in the middle. CDR3 protein: CASRQDGMYEQYF. The DNA for the CDR3 is TGTGCCAGCAGACAAGACGGGATGTACGAGCAGTACTTC.

This clone appeared once. J is TRBJ2-2 and V is TRBV4-3; D possibly corresponds to TRBD2 (6 bases). V was pared by 1 base and J by 4 bases, with 13 bases between. Germline lookup yields CDR1 LGHNA and CDR2 YSLEER. CDR3 size: 16 residues. CDR3 loop: CASSQGLRRGTGELFF. The CDR3 nucleotides are TGCGCCAGCAGCCAAGGGTTAAGGAGGGGCACCGGGGAGCTGTTTTTT.

The chain carries TRBV7-9 and TRBJ1-1; D is unclear. V lost 5 bases to trimming and J lost 1 base, with 8 bases between them. Germline lookup yields CDR1 SEHNR and CDR2 FQNEAQ (reference sequence). The CDR3 spans 13 residues. The CDR3: CASSRVGNTEAFF. The CDR3, as DNA: TGTGCCAGCAGCCGAGTAGGGAACACTGAAGCTTTCTTT.

V usage is TRBV9 and J usage is TRBJ1-3, with TRBD1 matching 11 bases. Germline lookup yields CDR1 SGDLS and CDR2 YYNGEE. With V trimmed by 3 bases and J by 6 bases, 5 bases remained unmatched. The CDR3 covers 15 residues. The CDR3 region has the DNA TGTGCCAGCAGCGCCGGGACAGGGGGTCAAAACACCATATATTTT. The encoded protein is CASSAGTGGQNTIYF.

This chain links TRBV10-2 with TRBJ2-2; unclear D gene. The CDR3 is 13 residues long. CDR1 and CDR2 from the germline V gene are WSHSY and SAAADI. Trimming removed 6 bases at V and 0 bases at J, with 5 bases between. Here the CDR3 reads CASRASNTGELFF. The CDR3 DNA reads as TGCGCCAGCAGGGCGTCGAACACCGGGGAGCTGTTTTTT.

The rearrangement links TRBV29-1 to TRBJ2-7; D is possibly TRBD1 (6 bases). Germline values: CDR1 SQVTM, CDR2 ANQGSEA. V was cut by 6 bases and J by 3 bases, with 15 bases left in between. This CDR3 has 13 amino acids. CDR3 protein: CSVQSGVDYEQYF. The CDR3 DNA reads as TGCAGCGTCCAATCAGGGGTAGACTACGAGCAGTACTTC.